The 2 T cell receptor beta chains below all came from one sample that was sequenced in a study of cytomegalovirus exposure and HLA in healthy donors. PCR employed 60 Vbeta and 13 Jbeta primers. Repertoires were generated with immunoSEQ multiplex PCR, while TCRdb's copy carries only in-frame clones and drops some. In the table there are roughly 86,000 clones, 60% to 80% of which are singletons. The sequenced material came from PBMCs. These receptors were obtained from a female donor in good health and CMV-seronegative.

CDR3 in amino acids: CASSQELRNEQFF. As DNA, the CDR3 is TGCGCCAGCAGCCAAGAACTAAGGAATGAGCAGTTCTTC. The chain employs TRBV4-3 and TRBJ2-1; unclear D gene. CDR3 length: 13 residues. V lost 0 bases to trimming and J lost 7 bases, with 7 bases between them. Per germline, CDR1 LGHNA and CDR2 YSLEER.

This clone came up a few times. The genes are TRBV10-2 and TRBJ2-3; perhaps TRBD1 as D (5 bases). The CDR3 covers 14 residues. Germline lookup yields CDR1 WSHSY and CDR2 SAAADI. V gave up 4 bases and J gave up 9 bases, with 17 bases separating them. DNA of the CDR3: TGCGCCAGCAGTGTCATCGACCCCCAGGGCACGCAGTATTTT. Protein sequence: CASSVIDPQGTQYF.